The 7 T cell receptor beta chains below come from one sample, sequenced in a study of cytomegalovirus exposure and HLA in healthy donors. PCR amplification relied on 60 Vbeta primers (plus 13 Jbeta primers). TCRdb's copy holds only in-frame clones and misses some; the assay was immunoSEQ multiplex PCR. The data contain about 150,000 clones, approximately 80% of them singletons. The sequenced sample consisted of PBMCs. The receptors were gathered from a man aged 30 to 45 in good health and CMV-seropositive.

A single count supports this clone. The genes are TRBV10-2 and TRBJ1-2; unclear D gene. In germline, CDR1 is WSHSY, CDR2 SAAADI. V was trimmed by 0 bases and J by 8 bases, leaving 10 bases between them. This CDR3 region has 13 residues. Here the CDR3 DNA reads TGCGCCAGCAGTGAGTCGGAGGATAGGGGCTACACCTTC. Its protein is CASSESEDRGYTF.

The J gene is TRBJ2-2, the V gene TRBV7-2; 7 positions match TRBD1. Germline V gives CDR1 SGHTA, CDR2 FQGNSA. Germline trimming cut 3 bases from V and 0 bases from J; bases unmatched to any gene: 4. This CDR3 region has 16 residues. The CDR3 nucleotides read TGTGCCAGCAGCTTCCACAGGGGATCGAACACCGGGGAGCTGTTTTTT. Translated: CASSFHRGSNTGELFF.

The chain couples TRBV27 to TRBJ1-1, with 7 bases matching TRBD1. Germline trimming cut 5 bases from V and 1 base from J; bases unmatched to any gene: 4. CDR3 length: 14 residues. CDR1 MNHEY and CDR2 SMNVEV come from the germline V gene (reference sequence). CDR3 nucleotides: TGTGCCAGCAGTAACAGGGGAGCGAACACTGAAGCTTTCTTT. Amino acids: CASSNRGANTEAFF.

This clone was detected a few times. The chain links TRBV27 to TRBJ2-3; 12 positions match TRBD2. This CDR3 region has 17 residues. The germline CDR1 and CDR2 sequences are MNHEY and SMNVEV (reference sequence). Germline trimming cut 5 bases from V and 0 bases from J; bases unmatched to any gene: 6. The DNA of the CDR3 is TGTGCCAGCAGTAGGCTAGCGGGAGGGACTAGCACAGATACGCAGTATTTT. Translating it yields CASSRLAGGTSTDTQYF.

V gene TRBV5-6 combines with J gene TRBJ2-7, with 7 bases aligning to TRBD2. The CDR3 loop spans 15 amino acids. The germline V gene has CDR1 SGHDT and CDR2 YYEEEE. Trimming took 3 bases from V and 7 from J; bases not matched to a gene: 13. DNA for the CDR3: TGTGCCAGCAGCTACAGATGGTCCGGGGGGATTGAGCAGTACTTC. The encoded protein is CASSYRWSGGIEQYF.

The V and J genes are TRBV5-4 and TRBJ2-3; 10 bases map to TRBD1. The CDR3 is made up of 16 amino acids. Germline V gene sequence: CDR1 SGHNT, CDR2 YYREEE (reference sequence). After removal of 1 base from V and 2 bases from J, the junction contained 4 bases not matched to a gene. CDR3 nucleotide sequence: TGTGCCAGCAGCTTGTTCGGGACAGGGGACACAGATACGCAGTATTTT. Translation gives CASSLFGTGDTDTQYF. The full variable domain, in which reference TRBV5-4 and TRBJ2-3 provide the parts outside the CDR3, is ETGVTQSPTHLIKTRGQQVTLRCSSQSGHNTVSWYQQALGQGPQFIFQYYREEENGRGNFPPRFSGLQFPNYSSELNVNALELDDSALYLCASSLFGTGDTDTQYFGPGTRLTVL.

The chain is built from TRBV2 and TRBJ2-5, with TRBD2 matching over 11 bases. With the DNA end fitting TRBJ2-7 better, the J assignment may be wrong. The CDR3 is 14 residues long. From germline, CDR1 is SNHLY and CDR2 FYNNEI. The CDR3 is CASSGTSGSYEQYF. CDR3 bases: TGTGCCAGCAGCGGGACTAGCGGCTCCTACGAGCAGTACTTC.